These 18 T cell receptor beta chains were all obtained from the same sample, sequenced in a study of technical replicates of blood from a handful of donors. Method: immunoSEQ multiplex PCR; TCRdb's copy keeps in-frame clones and lacks some. This sample has fewer than 90,000 clones, with around 91% found just once. The source material was T cells isolated from PBMCs. These receptor sequences come from a human donor in good health.

V is TRBV6-6 and J is TRBJ2-7; 9 bases fit TRBD1. With 4 bases clipped from V and 2 bases from J, the junction kept 9 bases outside the gene matches. Germline lookup yields CDR1 MNHNY and CDR2 SVGAGI (reference sequence). This CDR3 region has 16 residues. The CDR3 DNA reads TGTGCCAGCAGTTCGGATACCGGGACAGGGACCTACGAGCAGTACTTC. Amino acid sequence: CASSSDTGTGTYEQYF.

This chain links TRBV7-2 with TRBJ1-2, with D perhaps matching TRBD1 (6 bases). The CDR3 runs to 13 residues. V gave up 2 bases and J gave up 4 bases, with 8 bases separating them. In germline, CDR1 is SGHTA, CDR2 FQGNSA. CDR3 residues: CASSLLGGYGYTF. CDR3 nucleotides: TGTGCCAGCAGCTTACTAGGGGGCTATGGCTACACCTTC.

The J gene is TRBJ1-2, the V gene TRBV7-9; 8 bases match TRBD1. The J segment lost 7 bases and the V segment lost 4 bases, leaving 5 bases of the junction unmatched. In germline, CDR1 is SEHNR, CDR2 FQNEAQ (reference sequence). The CDR3 runs 13 residues. The DNA of the CDR3 is TGTGCCAGCAGCTCTCAGGGGGCAAGTGGCTACACCTTC. Encoded protein: CASSSQGASGYTF. Full variable domain (remainder filled in from reference TRBV7-9 and TRBJ1-2): DTGVSQNPRHKITKRGQNVTFRCDPISEHNRLYWYRQTLGQGPEFLTYFQNEAQLEKSRLLSDRFSAERPKGSFSTLEIQRTEQGDSAMYLCASSSQGASGYTFGSGTRLTVV.

The chain carries TRBV25-1 and TRBJ2-1; D unresolved. The CDR3 length is 11 residues. V was trimmed by 9 bases and J by 7 bases, leaving 10 bases between them. CDR1 is MGHDK, CDR2 SYGVNS, per germline. Written as DNA, the CDR3 is TGTGCCAGTTTGTTCGTGAATGAGCAGTTCTTC. This translates into CASLFVNEQFF.

The chain has TRBV4-1 and TRBJ2-7, with TRBD2 as a possible D gene (5 bases). In germline, CDR1 is MGHRA, CDR2 YSYEKL. Trimming took off 3 bases at V and 2 bases at J, with 8 bases between the two ends. The CDR3 is 13 residues long. CDR3 loop: CASSHVGAYEQYF. In nucleotides, the CDR3 is TGCGCCAGCAGCCATGTCGGGGCCTACGAGCAGTACTTC.

This clone showed up just a few times. The V gene is TRBV19, the J gene TRBJ1-2; the match to TRBD1 covers 8 bases. CDR1 and CDR2 from the germline V gene are LNHDA and SQIVND (reference sequence). V was clipped by 7 bases and J by 2 bases; unmatched bases: 3. The CDR3 consists of 13 residues. CDR3 amino acids: CASMGQVNYGYTF. The CDR3 coding sequence is TGTGCCAGTATGGGACAGGTAAACTATGGCTACACCTTC.

J is TRBJ1-2 and V is TRBV27; weak D call: TRBD1 (5 bases). The CDR3 totals 15 residues. Deletions cut 0 bases from V and 4 bases from J, with 12 bases between. Per germline, CDR1 MNHEY and CDR2 SMNVEV (reference sequence). CDR3 region: CASSLSEGLVYGYTF. In nucleotides, the CDR3 is TGTGCCAGCAGTTTATCGGAGGGGCTGGTCTATGGCTACACCTTC.

The chain carries TRBV4-3 and TRBJ1-5; maybe TRBD1 (5 bases). The CDR3 loop spans 15 amino acids. Trimming stripped 3 bases from V and 4 bases from J, with 13 bases between. Germline CDR1 and CDR2: LGHNA and YSLEER. This CDR3 reads CASSHLFGGNQPQHF. CDR3 in DNA: TGCGCCAGCAGCCACCTATTCGGGGGGAATCAGCCCCAGCATTTT.

The DNA of the CDR3 is TGTGCCAGCAGCAACGGACAGGGGCAAAAGGACTATGGCTACACCTTC. Residues: CASSNGQGQKDYGYTF. This rearrangement joins TRBV5-6 to TRBJ1-2; TRBD1 aligns across 9 bases. Germline V gene sequence: CDR1 SGHDT, CDR2 YYEEEE. This CDR3 region has 16 residues. V shed 4 bases, J shed 3 bases, and the junction held 10 bases outside the gene matches.

The chain combines TRBV27 with TRBJ1-5, with unresolved D. V gave up 3 bases and J gave up 4 bases, with 7 bases separating them. The length of the CDR3 is 13 residues. Germline V gene sequence: CDR1 MNHEY, CDR2 SMNVEV (reference sequence). The CDR3 bases are TGTGCCAGCAGTTTTTCGTTGAATCAGCCCCAGCATTTT. Its translation: CASSFSLNQPQHF.

The chain links TRBV4-2 to TRBJ1-2; possibly TRBD1 for D (5 bases). The V end lost 4 bases, the J end lost 4 bases, and 19 bases lay between the germline ends. The CDR3 runs to 16 residues. Looked up from germline, CDR1 is LGHNA and CDR2 is YNFKEQ. This chain's CDR3 is CASSPVQGTKLYGYTF. The CDR3 DNA reads as TGTGCCAGCAGCCCTGTCCAGGGCACTAAGCTCTATGGCTACACCTTC.

V gene TRBV5-6 combines with J gene TRBJ1-4; 8 bases line up with TRBD1. This CDR3 region has 16 residues. Germline V gene sequence: CDR1 SGHDT, CDR2 YYEEEE. V shed 6 bases, J shed 9 bases, and the junction held 16 bases outside the gene matches. DNA for the CDR3: TGTGCCAGCAACATCCTAGGGGGCAGGGGGCTGCAAAAACTGTTTTTT. This encodes CASNILGGRGLQKLFF.

This chain links TRBV2 with TRBJ2-7; 8 bases match TRBD2. V shed 5 bases and J 7 bases; nucleotides not matched to a gene: 16. CDR3 length: 16 residues. Per the germline V gene, CDR1 is SNHLY and CDR2 is FYNNEI. The CDR3 loop is CASSSTSGRMVWEQYF. CDR3 bases: TGTGCCAGCAGTTCTACTAGCGGACGAATGGTGTGGGAGCAGTACTTC.

This clone was counted once. This sequence joins TRBV9 and TRBJ2-7, with TRBD2 matching 9 bases. Germline V CDR1 and CDR2: SGDLS, YYNGEE. V shed 3 bases and J 6 bases; nucleotides not matched to a gene: 7. This CDR3 spans 14 amino acids. CDR3 sequence: CASSALAGVAEQYF. The CDR3 bases are TGTGCCAGCAGCGCATTAGCGGGAGTTGCCGAGCAGTACTTC.

The rearrangement joins TRBV21-1 to TRBJ2-1; the table gives TRBD2 as D, unverified against the DNA. TRBV21-1 constitutes a pseudogene. The CDR3 runs 16 residues. DNA of the CDR3: TGTGCCAGCAGCCCGGGGAGCCCCTTAATCCACAATGAGCAGTTCTTC. Protein: CASSPGSPLIHNEQFF.

The J gene is TRBJ1-1, the V gene TRBV18, with a tentative D call TRBD1 (6 bases). This CDR3 is built from 18 residues. CDR1 and CDR2 (germline): KGHSH, LQKENI. The V end lost 3 bases, the J end lost 1 base, and 21 bases lay between the germline ends. Written as DNA, the CDR3 is TGTGCCAGCTCACCCCCCCGAGAATCGACAGGACAGAACACTGAAGCTTTCTTT. It yields the protein CASSPPRESTGQNTEAFF. Looking up the rest from reference TRBV18 and TRBJ1-1 gives the full variable domain: NAGVMQNPRHLVRRRGQEARLRCSPMKGHSHVYWYRQLPEEGLKFMVYLQKENIIDESGMPKERFSAEFPKEGPSILRIQQVVRGDSAAYFCASSPPRESTGQNTEAFFGQGTRLTVV.

J is TRBJ2-7 and V is TRBV6-5, with unresolved D. The germline V gene encodes CDR1 MNHEY and CDR2 SVGAGI. The CDR3 has 11 residues. Trimming removed 10 bases at V and 5 bases at J, with 12 bases between. Written as DNA, the CDR3 is TGTGCCACCTTACGGTCCGACGAGCAGTACTTC. This sequence encodes CATLRSDEQYF.

The V and J genes are TRBV7-3 and TRBJ2-1; possibly TRBD2 for D (6 bases). Germline V gives CDR1 SGHTA, CDR2 FQGTGA. Trimming removed 5 bases from V and 0 bases from J, with 11 bases in between. The CDR3 runs to 15 residues. DNA of the CDR3: TGTGCCAGCAGCGTGAACGGGGGCTCCTACAATGAGCAGTTCTTC. Translated, it gives CASSVNGGSYNEQFF. Full variable domain (outside the CDR3, taken from reference TRBV7-3 and TRBJ2-1): GAGVSQTPSNKVTEKGKYVELRCDPISGHTALYWYRQSLGQGPEFLIYFQGTGAADDSGLPNDRFFAVRPEGSVSTLKIQRTERGDSAVYLCASSVNGGSYNEQFFGPGTRLTVL.